The 19 T cell receptor beta chains given below trace back to one sample, sequenced in a study of T cell responses to AZD1222 COVID-19 vaccine. This table comes from immunoSEQ multiplex PCR, and its TCRdb copy is limited to in-frame clones, with some not included. The sample includes 100,000 to 150,000 clones, about 90% of them seen just once. Sequenced material: peripheral blood, taken on day 0 of AZD1222 vaccination. All receptors derive from an adult in good health.

The rearrangement uses TRBV7-8 and TRBJ1-2, with 7 bases that match TRBD1. V shed 0 bases, J shed 4 bases, and the junction held 8 bases outside the gene matches. This CDR3 has 16 amino acids. Germline V gene lookup returns CDR1 SGHVS and CDR2 FQNEAQ. The DNA of the CDR3 is TGTGCCAGCAGCTTAGCGCCGACAGGGCGCGCCTATGGCTACACCTTC. This gives the protein CASSLAPTGRAYGYTF.

The chain carries TRBV6-2 or TRBV6-3 and TRBJ2-5; 7 bases line up with TRBD2. The CDR3 has 15 amino acids. V lost 4 bases and J lost 6; bases outside the gene matches: 11. Per the germline V gene, CDR1 is MNHEY and CDR2 is SVGEGT. The CDR3 here is CASSSQLAFSKTQYF. In DNA form, the CDR3 reads TGTGCCAGCAGTTCCCAACTAGCGTTTTCAAAGACCCAGTACTTC.

There are a few counts of this clone. In nucleotides, the CDR3 is TGTGCCAGCAGCTCAACCGGGACAGCGGTAAACACCATATATTTT. It is translated as CASSSTGTAVNTIYF. V gene TRBV11-3 combines with J gene TRBJ1-3; 7 positions match TRBD1. CDR1 SGHNT and CDR2 YENEEA come from the germline V gene. V was pared by 4 bases and J by 6 bases, with 9 bases of the junction left unmatched. The CDR3 has 15 amino acids.

The chain links TRBV6-5 to TRBJ2-1; D gene ambiguous. CDR3 length: 14 residues. V lost 1 base and J 2 bases, leaving 6 bases between the germline ends. Germline V lookup: CDR1 MNHEY, CDR2 SVGAGI. The CDR3 region has the DNA TGTGCCAGCAGTTACTTGGGGACCTACAATGAGCAGTTCTTC. It specifies CASSYLGTYNEQFF.

The rearrangement links TRBV5-4 to TRBJ2-5; 10 bases are shared with TRBD1. The length of the CDR3 is 15 residues. The J segment lost 5 bases and the V segment lost 4 bases, leaving 8 bases of the junction unmatched. Germline values: CDR1 SGHNT, CDR2 YYREEE (reference sequence). DNA of the CDR3: TGTGCCAGCAGCGACTGGACAGGGGGTAAGGAGACCCAGTACTTC. Protein product: CASSDWTGGKETQYF.

The chain combines TRBV2 with TRBJ1-4, with 10 bases aligning to TRBD1. The CDR3 loop spans 15 amino acids. Trimming took 5 bases from V and 8 from J; bases not matched to a gene: 8. Germline assignment: CDR1 SNHLY and CDR2 FYNNEI. The CDR3 DNA sequence: TGTGCCAGCAGTCCTGGGGGGACAGGGGCGGAAAAACTGTTTTTT. Residues: CASSPGGTGAEKLFF.

The chain employs TRBV4-2 and TRBJ2-5, with a possible D match to TRBD1 (5 bases). CDR1 is LGHNA and CDR2 is YNFKEQ in the germline V gene. V was pared by 5 bases and J by 1 base, with 11 bases between. This CDR3 region has 14 residues. CDR3 sequence (DNA): TGTGCCAGCAGCGCCTATAGGGGCCAAGAGACCCAGTACTTC. Its translation: CASSAYRGQETQYF.

This clone was observed once. The chain carries TRBV30 and TRBJ2-7; tentatively, D is TRBD2 (5 bases). Germline V gene sequence: CDR1 GTSNPN, CDR2 SVGIG (reference sequence). The CDR3 has 14 residues. Trimming removed 0 bases from V and 6 bases from J, with 15 bases in between. CDR3 in amino acids: CAWSVRGEDGEQYF. In DNA form, the CDR3 reads TGTGCCTGGAGTGTACGGGGTGAGGACGGCGAGCAGTACTTC.

The chain recombines TRBV6-2 or TRBV6-3 with TRBJ2-7, with no clear D. V lost 2 bases and J lost 4, with 21 bases in between. This CDR3 has 17 amino acids. CDR1 is MNHEY and CDR2 is SVGEGT in the germline V gene. In nucleotides, the CDR3 is TGTGCCAGCAGTTACGTTGCCGGCTCCGGATCCTCATACGAGCAGTACTTC. Translating gives CASSYVAGSGSSYEQYF.

This rearrangement joins TRBV4-3 to TRBJ2-7, with unresolved D. The CDR3 length is 15 residues. The germline V and J ends were trimmed by 5 bases and 0 bases, with 14 bases remaining between them. The germline CDR1 and CDR2 sequences are LGHNA and YSLEER. The CDR3 nucleotides are TGCGCCAGCAGCATAACCCTTACTGGCTCCTACGAGCAGTACTTC. It codes for CASSITLTGSYEQYF.

This clone was seen a single time. This chain links TRBV2 with TRBJ2-2, with D hard to call. This CDR3 has 16 amino acids. V was clipped by 4 bases and J by 0 bases, with 12 bases between them. Per germline, CDR1 SNHLY and CDR2 FYNNEI. In DNA, the CDR3 is TGTGCCAGCAGTGGACGGAAGGAGACGAACACCGGGGAGCTGTTTTTT. Protein: CASSGRKETNTGELFF.

Worth noting for this clone: An end of the junction does not agree with germline; a read error may underlie this. The rearrangement joins TRBV5-1 to TRBJ2-5; D tentatively reads TRBD1 or TRBD2 (5 bases each). CDR3 size: 13 residues. Germline CDR1 reads SGHRS; CDR2 reads YFSETQ. CDR3 sequence reads: CASSLGVQETQYF. The DNA for the CDR3 is TGCGCCAGCAGTTTGGGGGTCCAAGAGACCCAGTACTTC. Drawing the rest from reference TRBV5-1 and TRBJ2-5, the complete variable domain is KAGVTQTPRYLIKTRGQQVTLSCSPISGHRSVSWYQQTPGQGLQFLFEYFSETQRNKGNFPGRFSGRQFSNSRSEMNVSTLELGDSALYLCASSLGVQETQYFGPGTRLLVL.

This clone has just a few counts. V is TRBV2 and J is TRBJ1-2; D is possibly TRBD1 (5 bases). The ends were cut back, 6 bases at V and 4 bases at J, with 9 bases in the middle. Germline V CDR1 and CDR2: SNHLY, FYNNEI. CDR3 size: 12 residues. In DNA, the CDR3 is TGTGCCAGCAGGACAGCGGGCTATGGCTACACCTTC. Translated, it gives CASRTAGYGYTF.

This CDR3 is CAIPSGIPNSPLHF. The CDR3, as DNA: TGTGCTATCCCCTCGGGGATTCCTAATTCACCCCTCCACTTT. The chain links TRBV5-4 to TRBJ1-6, with D unresolved. CDR3 size: 14 residues. The V gene's germline CDR1 is SGHNT and CDR2 YYREEE (reference sequence).

CDR3 amino acids: CASSQDFGNTDTQYF. The CDR3 coding sequence is TGTGCCAGCAGCCAAGACTTCGGAAACACAGATACGCAGTATTTT. The V and J genes are TRBV14 and TRBJ2-3; D uncertain. This CDR3 contains 15 residues. V was shortened by 0 bases and J by 2 bases, with 9 bases between the two germline ends. Germline-derived CDR1 and CDR2 are SGHDN and FVKESK.

The chain couples TRBV6-5 to TRBJ2-5; D remains unclear. CDR3 size: 13 residues. Trimming took 3 bases from V and 5 from J, leaving 10 bases between them. Germline V gene sequence: CDR1 MNHEY, CDR2 SVGAGI. This CDR3 is CASSYGKWETQYF. Written as DNA, the CDR3 is TGTGCCAGCAGTTATGGGAAATGGGAGACCCAGTACTTC.

Only a few counts were recorded for this clone. J is TRBJ1-6 and V is TRBV4-1, with D unclear. The CDR3 totals 18 residues. Germline V CDR1 and CDR2: MGHRA, YSYEKL. The V and J ends lost 1 base and 2 bases respectively, with 15 bases between them. The CDR3 bases are TGCGCCAGCAGCCAAGTAGACCTAGGGTTTACCTATAATTCACCCCTCCACTTT. Translating it yields CASSQVDLGFTYNSPLHF.

This chain uses TRBV4-1 with TRBJ2-7; D perhaps matches TRBD1 (5 bases). Per germline, CDR1 MGHRA and CDR2 YSYEKL. The CDR3 contains 16 residues. Trimming took off 0 bases at V and 3 bases at J, with 15 bases between the two ends. This chain's CDR3 is CASSQDPRRAYYEQYF. CDR3 nucleotide sequence: TGCGCCAGCAGCCAAGATCCCCGCAGGGCCTACTACGAGCAGTACTTC.

CDR3 DNA: TGCGCCAGCAGTGATTATCGGGGATCAGGAAACACCATATATTTT. This sequence encodes CASSDYRGSGNTIYF. The rearrangement joins TRBV10-1 to TRBJ1-3; D gene uncertain. CDR3 length equals 15 residues. Deletions cut 3 bases from V and 4 bases from J, with 13 bases between. Per germline, CDR1 WNHNN and CDR2 SYGVQD (reference sequence).